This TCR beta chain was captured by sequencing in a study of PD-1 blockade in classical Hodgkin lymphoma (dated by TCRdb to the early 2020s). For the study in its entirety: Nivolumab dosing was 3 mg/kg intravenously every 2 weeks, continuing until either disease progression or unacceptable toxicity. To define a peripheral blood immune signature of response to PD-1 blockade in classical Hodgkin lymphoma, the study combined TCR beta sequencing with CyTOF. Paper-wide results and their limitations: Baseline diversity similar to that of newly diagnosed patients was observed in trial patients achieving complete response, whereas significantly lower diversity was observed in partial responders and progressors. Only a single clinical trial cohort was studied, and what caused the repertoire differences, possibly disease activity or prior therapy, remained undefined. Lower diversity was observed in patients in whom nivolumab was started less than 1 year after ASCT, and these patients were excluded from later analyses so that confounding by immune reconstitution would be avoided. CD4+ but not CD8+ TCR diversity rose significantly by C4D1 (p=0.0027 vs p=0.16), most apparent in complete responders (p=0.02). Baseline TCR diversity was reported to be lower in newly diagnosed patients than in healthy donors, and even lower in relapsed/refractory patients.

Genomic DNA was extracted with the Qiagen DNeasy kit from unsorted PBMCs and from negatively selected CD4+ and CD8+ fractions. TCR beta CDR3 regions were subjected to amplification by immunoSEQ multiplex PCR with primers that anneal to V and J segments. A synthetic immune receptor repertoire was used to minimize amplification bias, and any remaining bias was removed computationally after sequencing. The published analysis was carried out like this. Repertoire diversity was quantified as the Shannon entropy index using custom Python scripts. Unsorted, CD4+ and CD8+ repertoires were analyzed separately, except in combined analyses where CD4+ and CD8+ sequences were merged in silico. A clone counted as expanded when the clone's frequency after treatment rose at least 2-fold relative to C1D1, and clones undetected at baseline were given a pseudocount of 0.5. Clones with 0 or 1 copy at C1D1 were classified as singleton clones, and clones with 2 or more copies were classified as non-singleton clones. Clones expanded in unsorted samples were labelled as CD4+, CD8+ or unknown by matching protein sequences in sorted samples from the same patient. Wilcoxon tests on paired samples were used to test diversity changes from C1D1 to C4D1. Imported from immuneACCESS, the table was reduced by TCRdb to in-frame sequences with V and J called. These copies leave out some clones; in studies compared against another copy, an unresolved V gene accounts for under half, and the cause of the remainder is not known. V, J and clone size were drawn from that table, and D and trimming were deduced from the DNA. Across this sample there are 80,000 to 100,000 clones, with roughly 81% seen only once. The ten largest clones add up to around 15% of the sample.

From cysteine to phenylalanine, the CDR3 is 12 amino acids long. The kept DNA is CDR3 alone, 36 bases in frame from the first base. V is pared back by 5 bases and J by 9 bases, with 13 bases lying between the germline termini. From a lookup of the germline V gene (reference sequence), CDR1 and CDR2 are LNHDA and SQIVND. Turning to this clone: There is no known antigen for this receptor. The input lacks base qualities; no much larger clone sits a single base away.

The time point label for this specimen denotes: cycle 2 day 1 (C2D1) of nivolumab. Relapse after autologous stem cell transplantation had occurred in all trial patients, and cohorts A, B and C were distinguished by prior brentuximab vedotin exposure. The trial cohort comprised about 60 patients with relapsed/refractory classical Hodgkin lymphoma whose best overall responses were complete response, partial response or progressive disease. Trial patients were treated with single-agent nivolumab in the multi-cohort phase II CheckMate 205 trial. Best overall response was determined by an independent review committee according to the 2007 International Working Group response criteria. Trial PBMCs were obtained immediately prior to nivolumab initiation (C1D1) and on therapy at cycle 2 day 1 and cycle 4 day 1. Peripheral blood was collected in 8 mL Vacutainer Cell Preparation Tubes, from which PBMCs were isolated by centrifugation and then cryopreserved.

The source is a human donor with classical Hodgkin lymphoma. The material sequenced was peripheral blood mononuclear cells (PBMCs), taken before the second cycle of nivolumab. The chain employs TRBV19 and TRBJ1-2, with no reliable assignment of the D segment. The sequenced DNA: TGTGCCAGTAGTGCAGTTTGGCGGAGCTACACCTTC. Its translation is CASSAVWRSYTF.